This T cell receptor (beta chain) comes out of a study of PD-1 blockade in classical Hodgkin lymphoma. General study findings and limits: Baseline diversity was lower in partial responders and progressors than complete responders. Underlying causes for the observed repertoire differences were not defined, possibly disease activity or prior therapy.

Assay used: immunoSEQ multiplex PCR; TCRdb lists only in-frame clones, some missing. The sample comprises about 85,000 clones, 90% of which are singletons, and under 3.5% rests with the top ten. This clone was counted only a few times. The antigen remains undetermined. Indicated time point: cycle 4 day 1 (C4D1), after 5 to 7 weeks of nivolumab. Every patient was affected by relapse after autologous stem cell transplantation, while exposure to brentuximab vedotin was not uniform. Relapsed/refractory classical Hodgkin lymphoma patients had complete, partial or progressive responses. Source: peripheral blood mononuclear cells (PBMCs), taken before the fourth cycle of nivolumab. The receptor's source is a human donor with classical Hodgkin lymphoma.

The CDR3 DNA reads as TGTGCCAGCAGGCAGGGGCCTGGAAACACCATATATTTT. It codes for CASRQGPGNTIYF. This rearrangement joins TRBV2 to TRBJ1-3; D is perhaps TRBD1 (6 bases). The CDR3 consists of 13 residues. Trimming stripped 6 bases from V and 2 bases from J, with 8 bases between. Germline lookup yields CDR1 SNHLY and CDR2 FYNNEI.